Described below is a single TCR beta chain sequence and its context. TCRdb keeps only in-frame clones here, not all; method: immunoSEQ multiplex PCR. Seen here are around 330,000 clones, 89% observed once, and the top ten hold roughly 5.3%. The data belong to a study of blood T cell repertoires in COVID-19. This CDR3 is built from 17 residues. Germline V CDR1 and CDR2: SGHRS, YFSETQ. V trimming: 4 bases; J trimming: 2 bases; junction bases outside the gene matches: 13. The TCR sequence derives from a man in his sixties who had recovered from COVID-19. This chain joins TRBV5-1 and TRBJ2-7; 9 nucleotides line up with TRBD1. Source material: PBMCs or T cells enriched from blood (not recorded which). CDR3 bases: TGCGCCAGCAGCACAACCTCGGGACAGGGAACCCCCTACGAGCAGTACTTC. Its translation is CASSTTSGQGTPYEQYF.